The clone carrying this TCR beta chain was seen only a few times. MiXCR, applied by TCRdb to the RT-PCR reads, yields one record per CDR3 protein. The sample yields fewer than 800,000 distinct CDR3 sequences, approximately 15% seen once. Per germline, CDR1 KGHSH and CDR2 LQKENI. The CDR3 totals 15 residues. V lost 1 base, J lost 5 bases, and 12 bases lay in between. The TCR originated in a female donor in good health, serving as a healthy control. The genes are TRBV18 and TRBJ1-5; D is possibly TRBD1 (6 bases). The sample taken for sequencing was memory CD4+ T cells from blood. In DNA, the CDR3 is TGTGCCAGCTCACCACAGGCGGAGGGGGATCAGCCCCAGCATTTT. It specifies CASSPQAEGDQPQHF.